This entry lists 21 T cell receptor beta chains sequenced from one sample in a study of identical twins. TCRdb analysed the 5' RACE reads with MiXCR anew, one entry per CDR3 protein. The sample holds some 600,000 distinct CDR3 sequences, less than 9% seen once. These same data were also listed under a study on yellow fever vaccine responses in identical twins.

Sequencing was carried out using PBMCs. The origin of the receptors is a woman aged 18-29 years in good health.

The chain joins TRBV20-1 to TRBJ2-3; 9 bases are a match to TRBD2. The CDR3 is made up of 18 amino acids. Germline values: CDR1 DFQATT, CDR2 SNEGSKA (reference sequence). J gave up 1 base and V 4 bases, and 15 bases lay outside the gene matches. In DNA form, the CDR3 reads TGCAGTGCTAAATCGTGGCGGGGGGGACTGTACGGCACAGATACGCAGTATTTT. This translates into CSAKSWRGGLYGTDTQYF.

This clonotype was picked up a small number of times. This CDR3 is CASSYSGESAEAFF. CDR3 nucleotides: TGTGCCAGCAGTTACAGTGGGGAGTCGGCTGAAGCTTTCTTT. The chain has TRBV6-5 and TRBJ1-1, with D uncertain. The germline CDR1 and CDR2 sequences are MNHEY and SVGAGI. The CDR3 has 14 residues. Deletions cut 2 bases from V and 6 bases from J, with 13 bases between.

This clonotype was counted ten times or more. CDR3 protein: CASSNRTRASTGELFF. The CDR3, as DNA: TGTGCCAGCAGCAACCGGACTAGAGCATCCACCGGGGAGCTGTTTTTT. The chain carries TRBV9 and TRBJ2-2; TRBD2 aligns across 7 bases. Germline-derived CDR1 and CDR2 are SGDLS and YYNGEE. CDR3 length: 16 amino acids. The V and J ends lost 4 bases and 4 bases, in that order; junction bases with no gene match: 10. The complete variable domain, with remaining parts taken from reference TRBV9 and TRBJ2-2, reads DSGVTQTPKHLITATGQRVTLRCSPRSGDLSVYWYQQSLDQGLQFLIQYYNGEERAKGNILERFSAQQFPDLHSELNLSSLELGDSALYFCASSNRTRASTGELFFGEGSRLTVL.

In this sample, this clonotype turned up a few times. The CDR3 loop reads CASSQVTGTIYEQYF. Here the CDR3 DNA reads TGCGCCAGCAGCCAAGTCACAGGGACTATATACGAGCAGTACTTC. The chain recombines TRBV4-1 with TRBJ2-7, with a possible D match to TRBD2 (7 bases). The CDR3 spans 15 residues. V shed 1 base and J shed 4 bases, with 14 bases lying between them. Germline V gene data show CDR1 as MGHRA and CDR2 as YSYEKL.

The V gene is TRBV20-1, the J gene TRBJ1-6, with D perhaps matching TRBD1 (5 bases). Looked up from germline, CDR1 is DFQATT and CDR2 is SNEGSKA (reference sequence). V was shortened by 6 bases and J by 6 bases, with 15 bases between the two germline ends. The CDR3 is 14 residues long. The chain's CDR3 is CSASPRQPNSPLHF. For the CDR3, the DNA is TGCAGTGCCTCTCCGAGACAGCCTAATTCACCCCTCCACTTT.

The rearrangement links TRBV7-9 to TRBJ1-1, with D hard to call. The V and J ends lost 2 bases and 7 bases respectively, with 8 bases between them. The germline gives CDR1 SEHNR, CDR2 FQNEAQ (reference sequence). CDR3 length: 12 amino acids. The CDR3 spells CASSLTVGEAFF. DNA of the CDR3: TGTGCCAGCAGCTTAACTGTGGGTGAAGCTTTCTTT. Supplemented by reference TRBV7-9 and TRBJ1-1, the full variable domain reads DTGVSQNPRHKITKRGQNVTFRCDPISEHNRLYWYRQTLGQGPEFLTYFQNEAQLEKSRLLSDRFSAERPKGSFSTLEIQRTEQGDSAMYLCASSLTVGEAFFGQGTRLTVV.

This clonotype was picked up a small number of times. The chain combines TRBV12-3 or TRBV12-4 with TRBJ2-5; perhaps TRBD1 as D (6 bases). V lost 5 bases, J lost 7 bases, and 20 bases lay in between. CDR3 length: 15 amino acids. This chain's CDR3 is CASSNRQGLFGTQYF. The CDR3 nucleotides are TGTGCCAGCAGTAATAGGCAGGGGCTATTTGGGACCCAGTACTTC.

This clonotype was picked up many times. The CDR3 here is CASALRGGYSYEQYF. In DNA form, the CDR3 reads TGTGCCAGCGCTTTAAGAGGCGGGTATTCCTACGAGCAGTACTTC. V usage is TRBV28 and J usage is TRBJ2-7; possibly TRBD2 for D (5 bases). V was cut by 8 bases and J by 1 base, with 18 bases left in between. The V gene's germline CDR1 is MDHEN and CDR2 SYDVKM. This CDR3 is 15 amino acids long.

This clonotype turned up a few times. This chain connects TRBV12-3 or TRBV12-4 to TRBJ2-7; 8 positions agree with TRBD1. V was pared by 3 bases and J by 6 bases, with 4 bases of the junction left unmatched. The CDR3 extends over 13 amino acids. CDR3 sequence: CASSFGRGREQYV. CDR3 coding DNA: TGTGCCAGCAGTTTTGGCAGGGGGCGCGAGCAGTACGTC.

This clonotype showed up just a few times. This rearrangement joins TRBV6-5 to TRBJ1-4; 7 bases line up with TRBD1. The CDR3 spans 15 residues. V lost 4 bases and J lost 3; bases outside the gene matches: 5. CDR1 MNHEY and CDR2 SVGAGI come from the germline V gene. This chain's CDR3 is CASSSAGTANEKLFF. For the CDR3, the DNA is TGTGCCAGCAGTTCCGCCGGGACAGCTAATGAAAAACTGTTTTTT.

This clonotype was observed a few times. This chain joins TRBV20-1 and TRBJ2-1; 9 bases are a match to TRBD1. The CDR3 has 15 amino acids. Trimming removed 0 bases from V and 7 bases from J; junction bases left unmatched: 7. CDR1 is DFQATT, CDR2 SNEGSKA, per germline (reference sequence). The CDR3 protein is CSARDMDRGWNEQFF. The CDR3 DNA follows: TGCAGTGCTAGAGATATGGACAGGGGTTGGAATGAGCAGTTCTTC.

This clonotype was counted at least ten times. The V and J genes are TRBV12-3 or TRBV12-4 and TRBJ1-6; D might be TRBD1 (6 bases). Trimming took 7 bases from V and 2 from J, leaving 12 bases between them. This CDR3 spans 15 amino acids. CDR3 DNA sequence: TGTGCCAGCAAGGACAGCCAAGCCTATAATTCACCCCTCCACTTT. It encodes CASKDSQAYNSPLHF.

The rearrangement links TRBV20-1 to TRBJ2-7; 9 nucleotides agree with TRBD2. V lost 0 bases to trimming and J lost 4 bases; unmatched junction nucleotides: 13. Germline V CDR1 and CDR2: DFQATT, SNEGSKA (reference sequence). The CDR3 sequence is 17 residues long. CDR3 DNA sequence: TGCAGTGCTAGAGATCTTGCGGCGGGAGGGAGGATATACGAGCAGTACTTC. This encodes CSARDLAAGGRIYEQYF.

This clonotype showed up many times. J is TRBJ2-1 and V is TRBV18; D gene ambiguous. Looked up from germline, CDR1 is KGHSH and CDR2 is LQKENI. This CDR3 has 13 residues. V was clipped by 4 bases and J by 4 bases, with 8 bases between them. CDR3 region: CASSLPNYNEQFF. The CDR3 DNA follows: TGTGCCAGCTCACTGCCAAATTACAATGAGCAGTTCTTC.

The table lists this clonotype with many counts. This chain links TRBV10-3 with TRBJ1-6, with a weak D call TRBD1 (5 bases). CDR3 length: 14 amino acids. Germline V gene lookup returns CDR1 ENHRY and CDR2 SYGVKD. With 10 bases removed from V and 5 bases from J, the gap between germline ends came to 15 bases. The CDR3 region is CATSTGTDNSPLHF. CDR3 nucleotides: TGTGCCACATCCACAGGAACCGATAATTCACCCCTCCACTTT.

This clonotype has just a few counts. The CDR3 region has the DNA TGTGCCAGCGGTTTAGCGGGGGGGGGCTTCAATGAGCAGTTCTTC. Its translation is CASGLAGGGFNEQFF. The chain recombines TRBV6-5 with TRBJ2-1; 11 positions agree with TRBD2. The CDR3 has 15 residues. The junction had 9 bases not matched to a gene; V was cut back by 8 bases and J by 6 bases. Looked up from germline, CDR1 is MNHEY and CDR2 is SVGAGI.

The chain combines TRBV6-4 with TRBJ2-1; no firm D call. Trimming removed 2 bases at V and 0 bases at J, with 11 bases between. The CDR3 runs 16 residues. Germline values: CDR1 MRHNA, CDR2 SNTAGT. CDR3 region: CASSDTHLASYNEQFF. CDR3 bases: TGTGCCAGCAGTGACACACACTTAGCCTCCTACAATGAGCAGTTCTTC.

This clonotype was seen more than once but under ten times. This chain connects TRBV3-1 to TRBJ2-5, with 8 bases lining up with TRBD1. Germline CDR1 reads LGHDT; CDR2 reads YNNKEL (reference sequence). The CDR3 contains 14 residues. The junction had 8 bases not matched to a gene; V was cut back by 6 bases and J by 5 bases. CDR3 residues: CASSPDRDSETQYF. The CDR3 coding sequence is TGTGCCAGCAGTCCGGACAGGGATTCGGAGACCCAGTACTTC.

This clonotype has only a few counts. V gene TRBV25-1 combines with J gene TRBJ1-5; 9 bases are shared with TRBD1. The J segment lost 5 bases and the V segment lost 5 bases, leaving 7 bases of the junction unmatched. There are 15 residues in the CDR3. Germline-derived CDR1 and CDR2 are MGHDK and SYGVNS. The CDR3 spells CASSFGTGPYQPQHF. DNA for the CDR3: TGTGCCAGCAGTTTTGGGACAGGGCCTTATCAGCCCCAGCATTTT.

This rearrangement joins TRBV27 to TRBJ2-6, with D possibly TRBD1 on 6 matching bases. The CDR3 runs 17 residues. The V end lost 5 bases, the J end lost 0 bases, and 14 bases lay between the germline ends. The germline V gene encodes CDR1 MNHEY and CDR2 SMNVEV (reference sequence). The CDR3 here is CASSPTDRASGANVLTF. As DNA, the CDR3 is TGTGCCAGCAGTCCCACGGACAGAGCCTCTGGGGCCAACGTCCTGACTTTC.

This clonotype turned up a few times. V and J are TRBV4-1 and TRBJ2-3; the match to TRBD2 covers 12 bases. The germline gives CDR1 MGHRA, CDR2 YSYEKL. The CDR3 is made up of 16 amino acids. Unmatched junction bases numbered 6, after V lost 4 bases and J lost 4 bases. CDR3 protein: CASSRKTSGSPDTQYF. As DNA, the CDR3 is TGCGCCAGCAGCCGAAAGACTAGCGGGAGCCCAGATACGCAGTATTTT.